The 15 T cell receptor beta chains below all came from one sample that was sequenced in a study of PD-1 blockade in classical Hodgkin lymphoma. Patients all relapsed after autologous stem cell transplantation, and there was variation in brentuximab vedotin exposure. Measured with immunoSEQ multiplex PCR; TCRdb has only the in-frame clones, and not every one. Among about 10,000 clones, around 74% were seen once, and the ten largest hold about a third. The sequences come from peripheral blood mononuclear cells (PBMCs), collected at baseline. The receptors were gathered from a human donor with classical Hodgkin lymphoma.

V usage is TRBV19 and J usage is TRBJ1-2; 7 nucleotides align to TRBD1. This CDR3 is built from 14 residues. The junction had 7 bases not matched to a gene; V was cut back by 8 bases and J by 1 base. The germline CDR1 and CDR2 sequences are LNHDA and SQIVND (reference sequence). CDR3 coding DNA: TGTGCCAGTGGAACCCAGGGGGTTAACTATGGCTACACCTTC. Encoded protein: CASGTQGVNYGYTF.

The chain employs TRBV5-1 and TRBJ1-2; 10 bases are a match to TRBD1. Trimming at V came to 2 bases and at J to 4 bases, leaving 5 bases not matched to a gene. The CDR3 spans 15 residues. Per the germline V gene, CDR1 is SGHRS and CDR2 is YFSETQ. The DNA of the CDR3 is TGCGCCAGCAGCTTAGAGACAGGGGGCGGCTATGGCTACACCTTC. Its translation: CASSLETGGGYGYTF.

J is TRBJ1-1 and V is TRBV18; 9 bases line up with TRBD1. The CDR3 consists of 16 residues. Germline CDR1 reads KGHSH; CDR2 reads LQKENI. V shed 0 bases and J 1 base; nucleotides not matched to a gene: 3. CDR3 coding DNA: TGTGCCAGCTCACCACCGAGGGGACAGGGGAACACTGAAGCTTTCTTT. Its protein product is CASSPPRGQGNTEAFF.

V usage is TRBV4-3 and J usage is TRBJ1-5; D is unresolved. Trimming cost V 3 bases and J 6 bases, with 9 bases left between them. CDR1 LGHNA and CDR2 YSLEER come from the germline V gene. The CDR3 sequence is 13 residues long. This CDR3 is CASSQGIRQPQHF. CDR3 nucleotides: TGCGCCAGCAGCCAGGGGATTCGTCAGCCCCAGCATTTT.

This chain connects TRBV18 to TRBJ1-1; D is possibly TRBD1 (6 bases). The ends were cut back, 0 bases at V and 13 bases at J, with 15 bases in the middle. This CDR3 is built from 13 residues. CDR1 and CDR2 from the germline V gene are KGHSH and LQKENI. In DNA form, the CDR3 reads TGTGCCAGCTCACCACCGAGTCAGGGGATCGATTTCTTT. Protein: CASSPPSQGIDFF.

This clone was counted only a few times. J is TRBJ1-5 and V is TRBV7-9, with 9 bases that match TRBD1. Germline CDR1 reads SEHNR; CDR2 reads FQNEAQ (reference sequence). There are 15 residues in the CDR3. V lost 2 bases, J lost 5 bases, and 4 bases stayed unmatched. The DNA for the CDR3 is TGTGCCAGCAGCTTATCGGGACAGGGTCATCAGCCCCAGCATTTT. Protein product: CASSLSGQGHQPQHF.

In the case of this clone: Because the CDR3 is missing its conserved closing phenylalanine or tryptophan, this is likely a read error. The rearrangement joins TRBV28 to TRBJ1-1; a possible D gene is TRBD1 (6 bases). Per germline, CDR1 MDHEN and CDR2 SYDVKM. The CDR3 is made up of 14 amino acids. The V gene lost 3 bases and the J gene lost 6 bases, with 14 bases spanning the gap. CDR3 coding DNA: TGTGCCAGCAGTTTTTTCGGGGGGCGCCCTGAAGCTTTCCTT. The encoded protein is CASSFFGGRPEAFL.

By share, this clone counts as medium-sized. V usage is TRBV7-9 and J usage is TRBJ1-2; D is unclear. The germline V gene encodes CDR1 SEHNR and CDR2 FQNEAQ (reference sequence). This CDR3 has 12 residues. V gave up 2 bases and J gave up 7 bases, with 8 bases separating them. CDR3 sequence (DNA): TGTGCCAGCAGCTTAACCGGGGTTGGCTACACCTTC. Translation gives CASSLTGVGYTF. Using reference TRBV7-9 and TRBJ1-2 for the parts outside the CDR3, the full variable domain is DTGVSQNPRHKITKRGQNVTFRCDPISEHNRLYWYRQTLGQGPEFLTYFQNEAQLEKSRLLSDRFSAERPKGSFSTLEIQRTEQGDSAMYLCASSLTGVGYTFGSGTRLTVV.

This clone was seen more than once but under ten times. The chain uses TRBV4-3 and TRBJ1-5; TRBD1 might be the D (5 bases). Trimming removed 0 bases from V and 6 bases from J, with 12 bases in between. Germline CDR1 reads LGHNA; CDR2 reads YSLEER. The CDR3 loop spans 15 amino acids. CDR3 in amino acids: CASSQDVGGGQPQHF. The DNA for the CDR3 is TGCGCCAGCAGCCAAGATGTGGGTGGGGGTCAGCCCCAGCATTTT.

The chain uses TRBV6-5 and TRBJ1-2; the match to TRBD1 covers 12 bases. Unmatched junction bases numbered 10, after V lost 6 bases and J lost 8 bases. The CDR3 length is 15 residues. CDR1 is MNHEY, CDR2 SVGAGI, per germline. CDR3 protein: CASSSGTGGLVGYTF. In DNA, the CDR3 is TGTGCCAGCAGCTCGGGGACAGGGGGCCTGGTAGGCTACACCTTC.

By sample share, this clone is medium-sized. V usage is TRBV28 and J usage is TRBJ1-5; no clear D. The length of the CDR3 is 12 residues. Germline V gives CDR1 MDHEN, CDR2 SYDVKM. Trimming cost V 5 bases and J 9 bases, with 11 bases left between them. The CDR3 sequence: CASSPASWPQHF. CDR3 sequence (DNA): TGTGCCAGCAGTCCCGCAAGTTGGCCCCAGCATTTT.

The chain joins TRBV11-1 to TRBJ1-2; TRBD1 matches 7 bases. V was pared by 5 bases and J by 7 bases, with 10 bases of the junction left unmatched. The CDR3 runs to 14 residues. Germline V gene lookup returns CDR1 SGHAT and CDR2 FQDESV (reference sequence). The CDR3 reads CASSPDRDFSGYTF. For the CDR3, the DNA is TGTGCCAGCAGCCCTGACAGGGACTTTTCTGGCTACACCTTC.

V gene TRBV28 combines with J gene TRBJ2-6; either TRBD1 or TRBD2 may supply D (6 bases each). The CDR3 covers 16 residues. The germline V gene encodes CDR1 MDHEN and CDR2 SYDVKM. Trimming removed 9 bases from V and 3 bases from J, with 18 bases in between. CDR3 coding DNA: TGTGCCAGTAGTGGTCCGGGGGCGTATGGGGCCAACGTCCTGACTTTC. It translates to CASSGPGAYGANVLTF.

V usage is TRBV6-6 and J usage is TRBJ1-6; TRBD1 matches 7 bases. The V gene end was trimmed by 2 bases and the J gene end by 5 bases; junction bases not matched to a gene: 0. The germline V gene encodes CDR1 MNHNY and CDR2 SVGAGI (reference sequence). The length of the CDR3 is 14 residues. As DNA, the CDR3 is TGTGCCAGCAGTTACGACAGGGATAATTCACCCCTCCACTTT. It is translated as CASSYDRDNSPLHF.

The CDR3 bases are TGCGCCAGCAGCCTCGGGGGCCGCGCAGATACGCAGTATTTT. Translating it yields CASSLGGRADTQYF. The chain combines TRBV5-1 with TRBJ2-3; either TRBD1 or TRBD2 may fit D (6 bases each). Germline V gives CDR1 SGHRS, CDR2 YFSETQ. The CDR3 has 14 residues. V lost 4 bases to trimming and J lost 4 bases, with 13 bases between them.